These T cell receptor beta chains were read from a single sample in a study of T cell responses to AZD1222 COVID-19 vaccine. Profiled with immunoSEQ multiplex PCR; TCRdb holds only in-frame clones, not every one. The sample holds some 71,000 clones; roughly 87% are singletons and the top ten take under 30%. The sample here was peripheral blood, taken 28 days after the second AZD1222 dose. Receptors were obtained from an adult who received the AZD1222 COVID-19 vaccine. CDR3s include the opening cysteine and the closing phenylalanine or tryptophan. The D gene is left open where the match is weak. Clone size is shown for a subset of rows, as once, few, many or a class of expanded clone.

d_call | j_call | clone_size | v_call | cdr3_aa | cdr3_nt
NA | TRBJ1-4 | NA | TRBV29-1 | CSVTVYMQPPSGKLFF | TGCAGCGTCACTGTTTATATGCAGCCCCCTTCCGGAAAACTGTTTTTT
TRBD2 | TRBJ2-5 | NA | TRBV11-2 | CASSLPRLAGLETQYF | TGTGCCAGCAGCTTACCCCGACTAGCGGGATTGGAGACCCAGTACTTC
TRBD2 | TRBJ2-7 | NA | TRBV2 | CASGASGLYEQYF | TGTGCCAGCGGGGCTAGCGGGCTCTACGAGCAGTACTTC
TRBD1 | TRBJ1-4 | NA | TRBV6-4 | CASSQWTGEKLFF | TGTGCCAGCAGTCAGTGGACAGGTGAAAAACTGTTTTTT
NA | TRBJ2-7 | NA | TRBV7-3 | CASSPHPEVYEQYF | TGTGCCAGCAGCCCTCACCCCGAAGTTTACGAGCAGTACTTC
TRBD1 | TRBJ2-3 | NA | TRBV6-4 | CASSDSDRDTQYF | TGTGCCAGCAGTGACTCGGACAGGGATACGCAGTATTTT
NA | TRBJ1-2 | NA | TRBV5-8 | CASSVNRAGGYTF | TGTGCCAGCAGCGTTAACAGGGCGGGTGGCTACACCTTC
NA | TRBJ2-3 | NA | TRBV4-3 | CASSQDSPPWESTDTQYF | TGCGCCAGCAGCCAAGATTCGCCCCCGTGGGAAAGCACAGATACGCAGTATTTT
TRBD1 | TRBJ1-2 | NA | TRBV5-1 | CASSPGGARGYTF | TGCGCCAGCAGCCCAGGGGGCGCGCGTGGCTACACCTTC
NA | TRBJ2-3 | NA | TRBV4-1 | CASSQSTDTQYF | TGCGCCAGCAGCCAAAGCACAGATACGCAGTATTTT
TRBD1 | TRBJ1-5 | NA | TRBV29-1 | CSVGDRVGQPQHF | TGCAGCGTTGGAGACAGGGTCGGTCAGCCCCAGCATTTT
NA | TRBJ1-3 | NA | TRBV9 | CASSVAGDTIYF | TGTGCCAGCAGCGTAGCCGGGGACACCATATATTTT
NA | TRBJ2-5 | NA | TRBV3-1/TRBV3-2 | CASSHPTGAKTQYF | TGTGCCAGCAGCCATCCCACTGGGGCGAAGACCCAGTACTTC
TRBD1 | TRBJ1-6 | NA | TRBV7-9 | CASSSRQGRDSPLHF | TGTGCCAGCAGCTCAAGACAGGGGCGGGATTCACCCCTCCACTTT
NA | TRBJ1-2 | NA | TRBV7-3 | CASSAFLGYGYTF | TGTGCCAGCAGCGCCTTCCTTGGCTATGGCTACACCTTC
NA | TRBJ2-7 | NA | TRBV6-5 | CASSPGGRVYEQYF | TGTGCCAGCAGCCCGGGTGGACGAGTCTACGAGCAGTACTTC
NA | TRBJ2-3 | NA | TRBV5-1 | CASSLDSPSTDTQYF | TGCGCCAGCAGTTTGGACTCCCCCTCCACAGATACGCAGTATTTT
NA | TRBJ1-2 | NA | TRBV7-2 | CASSLAPWTGYTF | TGTGCCAGCAGCTTAGCCCCGTGGACGGGCTACACCTTC
TRBD1 | TRBJ2-7 | NA | TRBV28 | CASSWGGTGSSYEQYF | TGTGCCAGCAGTTGGGGTGGGACAGGGTCTTCCTACGAGCAGTACTTC
NA | TRBJ2-2 | NA | TRBV9 | CASSVASNTGELFF | TGTGCCAGCAGCGTAGCTTCGAACACCGGGGAGCTGTTTTTT
NA | TRBJ1-1 | NA | TRBV9 | CASSLYLNTEAFF | TGTGCCAGCAGCCTGTACCTAAACACTGAAGCTTTCTTT
NA | TRBJ2-6 | NA | TRBV12-5 | CASGSRSKAGANVLTF | TGTGCTAGTGGTTCCAGAAGTAAGGCTGGGGCCAACGTCCTGACTTTC
TRBD1 | TRBJ1-5 | NA | TRBV20-1 | CSASPGTEGNQPQHF | TGCAGTGCTAGTCCCGGGACAGAAGGGAATCAGCCCCAGCATTTT
NA | TRBJ2-7 | NA | TRBV6-4 | CASNGQSYEQYF | TGTGCCAGTAATGGACAATCCTACGAGCAGTACTTC
NA | TRBJ1-6 | NA | TRBV9 | CASSKEAESPLHF | TGTGCCAGCAGCAAGGAGGCGGAATCACCCCTCCACTTT
TRBD2 | TRBJ2-3 | NA | TRBV7-2 | CASSLWGLVTDTQYF | TGTGCCAGCAGCTTATGGGGACTAGTAACAGATACGCAGTATTTT
NA | TRBJ1-4 | NA | TRBV6-5 | CATKTDSWGEKLFF | TGTGCCACCAAAACCGACAGCTGGGGGGAAAAACTGTTTTTT
NA | TRBJ2-5 | NA | TRBV28 | CATWGAEETQYF | TGTGCCACCTGGGGGGCCGAAGAGACCCAGTACTTC
NA | TRBJ1-1 | NA | TRBV3-1/TRBV3-2 | CASSTPGANTEAFF | TGTGCCAGCAGCACCCCGGGGGCGAACACTGAAGCTTTCTTT
NA | TRBJ1-3 | NA | TRBV13 | CASSLGGGFFGNTIYF | TGTGCCAGCAGCTTAGGCGGCGGTTTCTTTGGAAACACCATATATTTT
TRBD1 | TRBJ2-1 | NA | TRBV11-3 | CASSGTEYNEQFF | TGTGCCAGTTCCGGGACAGAATACAATGAGCAGTTCTTC
NA | TRBJ2-1 | NA | TRBV28 | CASSLWRLGNEQFF | TGTGCCAGCAGTTTGTGGAGATTGGGCAATGAGCAGTTCTTC
NA | TRBJ2-6 | few | TRBV27 | CASSLSFGANVLTF | TGTGCCAGCAGTTTATCGTTTGGGGCCAACGTCCTGACTTTC
TRBD1 | TRBJ1-2 | NA | TRBV5-1 | CASSTGTGAAGYTF | TGCGCCAGCAGTACCGGGACAGGGGCTGCTGGCTACACCTTC
NA | TRBJ2-5 | NA | TRBV27 | CASGVPDYLQETQYF | TGTGCCAGCGGGGTCCCAGATTACCTCCAAGAGACCCAGTACTTC
NA | TRBJ2-7 | NA | TRBV7-8 | CASSLPRGAYEQYF | TGTGCCAGCAGCTTACCCAGGGGGGCCTACGAGCAGTACTTC
NA | TRBJ1-1 | NA | TRBV3-1/TRBV3-2 | CASSLWGTPNTEAFF | TGTGCCAGCAGCCTCTGGGGTACTCCGAACACTGAAGCTTTCTTT
NA | TRBJ2-7 | NA | TRBV2 | CASTRDGNYEQYF | TGTGCCAGCACCCGGGACGGGAACTACGAGCAGTACTTC
TRBD2 | TRBJ2-1 | NA | TRBV9 | CASSVSGTIQGEQFF | TGTGCCAGCAGCGTGAGCGGGACGATTCAGGGTGAGCAGTTCTTC
NA | TRBJ1-1 | NA | TRBV4-1 | CASSQDPRANTEAFF | TGCGCCAGCAGCCAAGATCCTCGGGCCAACACTGAAGCTTTCTTT
TRBD2 | TRBJ2-3 | NA | TRBV3-1/TRBV3-2 | CASSQEGLAGGTDTQYF | TGTGCCAGCAGCCAAGAGGGGCTAGCGGGAGGCACAGATACGCAGTATTTT